This T cell receptor (beta chain) was identified during a study of regulatory T cells in long-lasting Graves disease. With regard to this clonotype: The antigen is undetermined. This may arise from a read error, as a much more abundant clone is one base away.

Time point defined: persistent/refractory GD, antithyroid drugs over 5 years with positive TRAb. After RNA was extracted from PBMCs, the TCR library was made from it. All patients originated from an endocrinology department located in Xi'an, China. The CDR3 length is 15 residues. Germline-derived CDR1 and CDR2 are KGHSH and LQKENI. V gave up 0 bases and J gave up 1 base, with 9 bases separating them. General study findings and limits: Samples came from peripheral blood alone, without thyroid tissue.

Through Arm-PCR of CDR3 regions and iRepertoire HTBI primers, TCR beta libraries were built. TCRdb fed the multiplex PCR reads into MiXCR, producing one record per CDR3 protein. The profile covers 400,000 or so distinct CDR3 sequences, with around a quarter appearing a single time and about 27% taken by the ten largest. The rearrangement uses TRBV18 and TRBJ1-1; D gene unclear. Sequences were derived from peripheral blood mononuclear cells (PBMCs), sampled when the disease was refractory, from a patient treated with antithyroid drugs. This sequence was found in a female donor with Graves disease. The CDR3 loop is CASSPPARANTEAFF. CDR3 nucleotide sequence: TGTGCCAGCTCACCACCGGCCCGGGCGAACACTGAAGCTTTCTTT.